Following are 22 T cell receptor beta chains from one sample sequenced in a study of shared clonotypes between healthy human individuals. Some clones are missing from TCRdb's copy, which holds only in-frame ones; the method was immunoSEQ multiplex PCR. Among some 980,000 clones listed, 76% were seen once. Sequences were obtained from memory CD4+ T cells sorted from blood. Subset of the sample: CD45RA-negative fraction. All receptors come from a man aged 18 to 30 in good health.

The chain combines TRBV18 with TRBJ1-1; D not resolved. This CDR3 contains 15 residues. V shed 2 bases and J shed 3 bases, with 13 bases lying between them. Germline CDR1 reads KGHSH; CDR2 reads LQKENI. The CDR3 spells CASSPRLVWDTEAFF. The CDR3 DNA reads TGTGCCAGCTCACCAAGGTTAGTGTGGGACACTGAAGCTTTCTTT.

This sequence joins TRBV14 and TRBJ2-3, with D possibly being TRBD1 (7 bases). The CDR3 extends over 15 amino acids. V was pared by 2 bases and J by 2 bases, with 11 bases between. Germline V CDR1 and CDR2: SGHDN, FVKESK. The CDR3 loop reads CASSQQGGLTDTQYF. DNA of the CDR3: TGTGCCAGCAGCCAACAGGGGGGACTCACAGATACGCAGTATTTT.

This clone was counted between two and nine times. The J gene is TRBJ2-1, the V gene TRBV2, with D perhaps matching TRBD1 (6 bases). Trimming removed 6 bases from V and 7 bases from J, with 16 bases in between. The CDR3 has 14 amino acids. Germline V CDR1 and CDR2: SNHLY, FYNNEI. The CDR3, as DNA: TGTGCCAGCAGCCTAGCTCTGCAGGGGAATGAGCAGTTCTTC. Encoded protein: CASSLALQGNEQFF.

The J gene is TRBJ2-5, the V gene TRBV9; D remains ambiguous. CDR3 length equals 16 residues. Per germline, CDR1 SGDLS and CDR2 YYNGEE. The V gene lost 0 bases and the J gene lost 2 bases, with 14 bases spanning the gap. Written as DNA, the CDR3 is TGTGCCAGCAGCGTAGCTGACGGGCGTTATCAAGAGACCCAGTACTTC. This sequence encodes CASSVADGRYQETQYF.

The CDR3 bases are TGTGCCAGCAGCTTAGAAGGGTTGGGAGGGGATACGCAGTATTTT. Protein: CASSLEGLGGDTQYF. V usage is TRBV11-2 and J usage is TRBJ2-3; TRBD2 agrees at 7 bases. The CDR3 sequence is 15 residues long. The V gene end was trimmed by 0 bases and the J gene end by 6 bases; junction bases not matched to a gene: 6. Germline-derived CDR1 and CDR2 are SGHAT and FQNNGV. Full variable domain (missing parts from reference TRBV11-2 and TRBJ2-3): EAGVAQSPRYKIIEKRQSVAFWCNPISGHATLYWYQQILGQGPKLLIQFQNNGVVDDSQLPKDRFSAERLKGVDSTLKIQPAKLEDSAVYLCASSLEGLGGDTQYFGPGTRLTVL.

This chain connects TRBV18 to TRBJ2-7, with 7 bases aligning to TRBD1. The germline CDR1 and CDR2 sequences are KGHSH and LQKENI. CDR3 length: 14 residues. With 8 bases clipped from V and 2 bases from J, the junction kept 9 bases outside the gene matches. For the CDR3, the DNA is TGTGCCAGCGGCGGTGGACAGGCGGCCTACGAGCAGTACTTC. Translated, it gives CASGGGQAAYEQYF.

The chain couples TRBV5-1 to TRBJ1-3, with D possibly TRBD1 on 5 matching bases. Germline CDR1 is SGHRS and CDR2 is YFSETQ. Trimming removed 4 bases from V and 5 bases from J, with 16 bases in between. There are 15 residues in the CDR3. The CDR3 loop reads CASSVTGGTRNTIYF. The DNA of the CDR3 is TGCGCCAGCAGCGTCACGGGGGGTACGAGAAACACCATATATTTT. Full variable domain (outside the CDR3, taken from reference TRBV5-1 and TRBJ1-3): KAGVTQTPRYLIKTRGQQVTLSCSPISGHRSVSWYQQTPGQGLQFLFEYFSETQRNKGNFPGRFSGRQFSNSRSEMNVSTLELGDSALYLCASSVTGGTRNTIYFGEGSWLTVV.

Concerning this clone itself: One end of the junction varies from germline; a read error may be responsible. This chain uses TRBV27 with TRBJ1-1; 10 bases fit TRBD1. This CDR3 is 24 amino acids long. The germline CDR1 and CDR2 sequences are MNHEY and SMNVEV (reference sequence). In DNA form, the CDR3 reads TGTGCCAGCACTTTAATTTACGACTCGGAATTTTCCTGGGACAGGGGTCTCATGAACACTGAAGCTTTCTTT. It specifies CASTLIYDSEFSWDRGLMNTEAFF.

The sample holds one count of this clone. The chain links TRBV5-1 to TRBJ2-7; D not certain. This CDR3 has 13 residues. Deletions cut 2 bases from V and 0 bases from J, with 6 bases between. Germline V gene data show CDR1 as SGHRS and CDR2 as YFSETQ. The CDR3 protein is CASSFDNSYEQYF. CDR3 sequence (DNA): TGCGCCAGCAGCTTCGACAACTCCTACGAGCAGTACTTC.

The rearrangement uses TRBV7-9 and TRBJ1-2, with D tentatively TRBD1 (5 bases). The germline CDR1 and CDR2 sequences are SEHNR and FQNEAQ (reference sequence). Trimming removed 6 bases at V and 1 base at J, with 9 bases between. The CDR3 runs 13 residues. The CDR3 region is CASRSDSNYGYTF. CDR3 nucleotides: TGTGCCAGCAGGTCTGACAGTAACTATGGCTACACCTTC.

V gene TRBV30 combines with J gene TRBJ1-1; 7 nucleotides match TRBD1. Germline trimming cut 3 bases from V and 11 bases from J; bases unmatched to any gene: 15. The CDR3 is 14 residues long. Germline CDR1 reads GTSNPN; CDR2 reads SVGIG (reference sequence). CDR3 sequence reads: CAWRKLEQGPGAFF. The CDR3 bases are TGTGCCTGGAGGAAACTGGAACAGGGGCCCGGGGCTTTCTTT.

The sample holds a few counts of this clone. This CDR3 is CSAAGGDQGPQETQYF. CDR3 sequence (DNA): TGCAGCGCAGCCGGGGGGGATCAGGGCCCCCAAGAGACCCAGTACTTC. This chain joins TRBV29-1 and TRBJ2-5; 8 positions match TRBD2. This CDR3 is built from 16 residues. Unmatched junction bases numbered 14, after V lost 7 bases and J lost 1 base. Germline V gives CDR1 SQVTM, CDR2 ANQGSEA.

This clone was counted between two and nine times. The genes are TRBV7-2 and TRBJ1-2, with TRBD1 identical over 7 bases. The J segment lost 7 bases and the V segment lost 5 bases, leaving 7 bases of the junction unmatched. The CDR3 loop spans 13 amino acids. The germline gives CDR1 SGHTA, CDR2 FQGNSA. The CDR3, as DNA: TGTGCCAGCAGCCCCACAGGGGTGGGTGGCTACACCTTC. Translation: CASSPTGVGGYTF.

V is TRBV28 and J is TRBJ2-1, with D perhaps TRBD1 or TRBD2 (5 bases each). V was trimmed by 6 bases and J by 1 base, leaving 16 bases between them. Per germline, CDR1 MDHEN and CDR2 SYDVKM. This CDR3 region has 16 residues. CDR3 protein: CASSPAGTASYNEQFF. DNA for the CDR3: TGTGCCAGCAGCCCGGCCGGGACCGCGTCCTACAATGAGCAGTTCTTC.

This clone was seen many times. The chain combines TRBV28 with TRBJ2-4; D remains unclear. The CDR3 length is 15 residues. Trimming removed 6 bases from V and 1 base from J, with 13 bases in between. Germline V gene lookup returns CDR1 MDHEN and CDR2 SYDVKM. CDR3 protein: CASSTPMGAKNIQYF. In DNA, the CDR3 is TGTGCCAGCAGCACCCCGATGGGGGCCAAAAACATTCAGTACTTC.

The chain recombines TRBV7-2 with TRBJ1-1, with 9 nucleotides matching TRBD1. Germline CDR1 reads SGHTA; CDR2 reads FQGNSA. The CDR3 spans 15 residues. Losses at the gene ends were 1 base for V and 3 bases for J; bases not matched to a gene: 3. Written as DNA, the CDR3 is TGTGCCAGCAGCTTAGTCCGACAGGGGGACACTGAAGCTTTCTTT. Protein: CASSLVRQGDTEAFF.

This clone turned up a few times. The chain has TRBV5-1 and TRBJ2-7; tentatively, D is TRBD2 (5 bases). The V gene's germline CDR1 is SGHRS and CDR2 YFSETQ. V dropped 0 bases and J dropped 9 bases, with 22 bases sitting between them. The CDR3 runs 16 residues. The CDR3 protein is CASSLDVEGSGSRQYF. The CDR3 nucleotides are TGCGCCAGCAGCTTGGATGTAGAGGGCTCCGGGTCTCGGCAGTACTTC.

The genes are TRBV10-1 and TRBJ2-5; tentatively, D is TRBD1 or TRBD2 (5 bases each). The CDR3 consists of 14 residues. The V end was cut by 6 bases, the J end by 3 bases, with 14 bases between. CDR1 is WNHNN and CDR2 is SYGVQD in the germline V gene (reference sequence). CDR3 in DNA: TGCGCCAGCAGCCCCGACTGGGGGAAAGAGACCCAGTACTTC. This translates into CASSPDWGKETQYF.

The chain joins TRBV18 to TRBJ2-3, with D unresolved. There are 15 residues in the CDR3. CDR1 is KGHSH, CDR2 LQKENI, per germline. V lost 1 base and J 4 bases, leaving 12 bases between the germline ends. CDR3 residues: CASSPQMGGADTQYF. The CDR3 DNA sequence: TGTGCCAGCTCACCACAAATGGGCGGCGCAGATACGCAGTATTTT.

This clone showed up many times. Other DNA sequences within the sample encode an identical CDR3. The chain links TRBV28 to TRBJ2-2, with D perhaps TRBD1 or TRBD2 (5 bases each). This CDR3 region has 15 residues. Germline V gene sequence: CDR1 MDHEN, CDR2 SYDVKM. V lost 6 bases, J lost 1 base, and 12 bases lay in between. The chain's CDR3 is CASSLGRGNTGELFF. CDR3 in DNA: TGTGCCAGCAGCCTGGGACGTGGGAACACCGGGGAGCTGTTTTTT.

For this clone: The identical CDR3 is also encoded by other nucleotide sequences in the sample. Here the CDR3 reads CASSLEGHNTGELFF. The CDR3 region has the DNA TGTGCCAGCAGCTTGGAGGGACACAACACCGGGGAGCTGTTTTTT. The chain carries TRBV5-4 and TRBJ2-2; TRBD1 is a possible D gene (6 bases). Between the trimmed V and J ends, which lost 0 bases and 2 bases, there was a span of 8 bases. CDR3 length: 15 residues. Germline V CDR1 and CDR2: SGHNT, YYREEE (reference sequence).

In its sample, this clone was seen a few times. This rearrangement joins TRBV7-9 to TRBJ1-1; 7 bases line up with TRBD1. CDR1 is SEHNR and CDR2 is FQNEAQ in the germline V gene (reference sequence). The V gene end was trimmed by 5 bases and the J gene end by 0 bases; junction bases not matched to a gene: 6. This CDR3 contains 15 residues. CDR3 region: CASSGGQFMNTEAFF. Here the CDR3 DNA reads TGTGCCAGCAGCGGGGGACAGTTCATGAACACTGAAGCTTTCTTT.